These T cell receptor beta chains were read from a single sample in a study of cytomegalovirus exposure and HLA in healthy donors. Measured with immunoSEQ multiplex PCR; TCRdb has only the in-frame clones, and not every one. Found here are 140,000 or so clones, 65% to 75% of them singletons; the top ten hold more than 4%. What was sequenced was PBMCs. Every receptor here comes from a man in his fifties or sixties in good health and CMV-seronegative. The CDR3 runs from the conserved cysteine through the conserved F or W. The D gene is left open where the match is weak. Only some rows state a clone size, as once, few, many or a class for expanded clones.

d_gene | j_gene | abundance | v_gene | CDR3nt | CDR3aa
TRBD1 | TRBJ1-2 | - | TRBV29-1 | TGCAGCGTTGACACATCGGGACAGGGGGACTATGGCTACACCTTC | CSVDTSGQGDYGYTF
TRBD1 | TRBJ2-5 | few | TRBV7-3 | TGTGCCAGCAGCTCAGGGGGCAGGGAAGAGACCCAGTACTTC | CASSSGGREETQYF
- | TRBJ2-2 | few | TRBV9 | TGTGCCAGCAGCAGTAGTCTGCTAGGGGCTTCCTCAAACACCGGGGAGCTGTTTTTT | CASSSSLLGASSNTGELFF
- | TRBJ2-2 | - | TRBV11-3 | TGTGCCAGCAGCTCCCCGGACAGCAGGGAGCTGTTTTTT | CASSSPDSRELFF
TRBD1 | TRBJ2-7 | - | TRBV9 | TGTGCCAGCAGCGCTCGGGACAGCCTGACCTACGAGCAGTACTTC | CASSARDSLTYEQYF
- | TRBJ2-7 | - | TRBV5-4 | TGTGCCAGCAGCCTGGGACTGCCCTACGAGCAGTACTTC | CASSLGLPYEQYF
TRBD2 | TRBJ2-2 | - | TRBV10-3 | TGTGCCATCAACGGACTAGCGGGATCCACCGGGGAGCTGTTTTTT | CAINGLAGSTGELFF
- | TRBJ1-1 | - | TRBV7-3 | TGTGCCAGCAGCCGAGGGGGGAACACTGAAGCTTTCTTT | CASSRGGNTEAFF
- | TRBJ1-1 | - | TRBV11-2 | TGTGCCAGCAGCCGATACGACACGGGGACTGAAGCTTTCTTT | CASSRYDTGTEAFF
- | TRBJ1-2 | - | TRBV7-9 | TGTGCCAGCAGCGCCGGTTCTAACTATGGCTACACCTTC | CASSAGSNYGYTF
TRBD1 | TRBJ2-2 | once | TRBV5-1 | TGCGCCAGCAGCTTAACAGGGGTCGGCACCGGGGAGCTGTTTTTT | CASSLTGVGTGELFF
- | TRBJ1-6 | - | TRBV9 | TGTGCCAGCAGCGCAGGGCCCTCAAGGCACAATTCACCCCTCCACTTT | CASSAGPSRHNSPLHF
TRBD1 | TRBJ1-2 | few | TRBV14 | TGTGCCAGCAGCCCCCGGACAGGGGGCCGATATGGCTACACCTTC | CASSPRTGGRYGYTF
- | TRBJ1-1 | - | TRBV2 | TGTGCCAGCAGGGGCAGGGGGAACACTGAAGCTTTCTTT | CASRGRGNTEAFF
TRBD2 | TRBJ2-1 | - | TRBV19 | TGTGCCAGTAGTGGACTAGCGGGAGGCCCGGAGTTCTTC | CASSGLAGGPEFF
- | TRBJ1-2 | - | TRBV7-9 | TGTGCCAGCAGCTTCTCTGGGACACGCTATGGCTACACCTTC | CASSFSGTRYGYTF
- | TRBJ2-7 | - | TRBV5-4 | TGTGCCAGCAGCGGTTCCGGGACAAGGCTAGGCGAGCAGTACTTC | CASSGSGTRLGEQYF
- | TRBJ1-1 | - | TRBV27 | TGTGCCAGCAGTCGGGTGGGAGGCCTTAACACTGAAGCTTTCTTT | CASSRVGGLNTEAFF
- | TRBJ2-1 | - | TRBV4-1 | TGCGCCAGCAGCCAAGGTGCCGAGAGCTCCTACAATGAGCAGTTCTTC | CASSQGAESSYNEQFF
TRBD1 | TRBJ1-4 | - | TRBV5-4 | TGTGCCAGCAGCTTGGCCTGGGGGGACAGGCTGTTTTTT | CASSLAWGDRLFF
- | TRBJ1-1 | few | TRBV28 | TGTGCCAGCAAGGTAAAGGGGCACACTGAAGCTTTCTTT | CASKVKGHTEAFF
- | TRBJ1-2 | - | TRBV19 | TGTGCCAGTTGGGCCCGGACGGGGTATGGCTACACCTTC | CASWARTGYGYTF
TRBD1 | TRBJ1-1 | - | TRBV18 | TGTGCCAGCTCATCGGGACAGTTCTTTGAAGCTTTCTTT | CASSSGQFFEAFF
- | TRBJ2-5 | - | TRBV27 | TGTGCCAGCAGTCCCAGGGTCCCCAACCAAGAGACCCAGTACTTC | CASSPRVPNQETQYF
- | TRBJ1-1 | - | TRBV19 | TGTGCCAGTAGTATAGGGAGGAGTGTGAACACTGAAGCTTTCTTT | CASSIGRSVNTEAFF
- | TRBJ1-3 | - | TRBV7-2 | TGTGCCAGCAGCCGTTTAAACACCATATATTTT | CASSRLNTIYF
- | TRBJ1-3 | - | TRBV28 | TGTGCCAGCAGCCGTCTAACCGGGTCTGGAAACACCATATATTTT | CASSRLTGSGNTIYF
- | TRBJ2-2 | - | TRBV27 | TGTGCCAGCAGTTTAGGATGGACAGCCAACACCGGGGAGCTGTTTTTT | CASSLGWTANTGELFF
- | TRBJ1-4 | - | TRBV7-9 | TGTGCCAGCAGCTTATACGGGGGTGTAACTAATGAAAAACTGTTTTTT | CASSLYGGVTNEKLFF
TRBD2 | TRBJ2-5 | once | TRBV27 | TGTGCCAGCAGGGGACTAGCGGGGAACCAAGAGACCCAGTACTTC | CASRGLAGNQETQYF
- | TRBJ1-4 | - | TRBV5-8 | TGTGCCAGCAGCTTGCCGGGGGAAGGAGGGGAAAAACTGTTTTTT | CASSLPGEGGEKLFF
TRBD1 | TRBJ2-5 | - | TRBV6-1 | TGTGCCAGCAGTGAACAGCCGGGACAGCAAGAGACCCAGTACTTC | CASSEQPGQQETQYF
TRBD1 | TRBJ2-2 | once | TRBV25-1 | TGTGCCAGCAGTGCCCCGGGACAGGGAACGTGGAACACCGGGGAGCTGTTTTTT | CASSAPGQGTWNTGELFF
TRBD2 | TRBJ2-1 | few | TRBV9 | TGTGCCAGCAGCGTTAGCGGGTCCTACGATGAGCAGTTCTTC | CASSVSGSYDEQFF
- | TRBJ1-6 | few | TRBV14 | TGTGCCAGCAGCCAAGGAGAGCGTCAGAGATATAATTCACCCCTCCACTTT | CASSQGERQRYNSPLHF
TRBD1 | TRBJ1-4 | - | TRBV19 | TGTGCCAGTAGTATTCCGAATCGGACAGGGAAGAGACTGTTTTTT | CASSIPNRTGKRLFF
TRBD1 | TRBJ1-1 | - | TRBV6-5 | TGTGCCAGCAAACACAGGGGTCAGAACACTGAAGCTTTCTTT | CASKHRGQNTEAFF
TRBD2 | TRBJ2-7 | - | TRBV5-6 | TGTGCCAGCAGCTTTCGGACTAGCGGGAGGGCCTTAACCTACGAGCAGTACTTC | CASSFRTSGRALTYEQYF
TRBD1 | TRBJ2-7 | few | TRBV14 | TGTGCCAGCAGGCGACAGGGGAGCGGCGAGCAGTACTTC | CASRRQGSGEQYF
- | TRBJ2-1 | once | TRBV6-6 | TGTGCCAGCAGTCGGCCTGACTCGACCAATGAGCAGTTCTTC | CASSRPDSTNEQFF
TRBD1 | TRBJ1-6 | few | TRBV6-5 | TGTGCCAGCGCGGGACAGGGGCATTCACCCCTCCACTTT | CASAGQGHSPLHF
- | TRBJ1-1 | - | TRBV13 | TGTGCCAGCAGCTTAGGGACGTTCAGGGGCACTGAAGCTTTCTTT | CASSLGTFRGTEAFF
TRBD2 | TRBJ2-1 | - | TRBV11-2 | TGTGCCAGCAGCTTAGGGACTAGTAATGAGCAGTTCTTC | CASSLGTSNEQFF
- | TRBJ1-5 | - | TRBV30 | TGTGCCTGGAGTGTACCCAGGGGCGGCAAACAGCCCCAGCATTTT | CAWSVPRGGKQPQHF
TRBD2 | TRBJ2-1 | - | TRBV5-6 | TGTGCCAGCAGTTCAGTAGCGGGAGGGTACAATGAGCAGTTCTTC | CASSSVAGGYNEQFF
TRBD1 | TRBJ2-2 | few | TRBV6-1 | TGTGCCAGCAGGTGGGGACAGGGGGACACCGGGGAGCTGTTTTTT | CASRWGQGDTGELFF
TRBD1 | TRBJ2-7 | few | TRBV28 | TGTGCCATCACAGGGGATGACTACGAGCAGTACTTC | CAITGDDYEQYF
TRBD1 | TRBJ2-2 | - | TRBV6-5 | TGTGCCAGCCGATCGACAGGGCCCGGGGAGCTGTTTTTT | CASRSTGPGELFF
- | TRBJ1-6 | - | TRBV10-1 | TGCGCCAGCAGTGAAACAAGAACCTCACCCCTCCACTTT | CASSETRTSPLHF
TRBD1 | TRBJ1-3 | - | TRBV28 | TGTGCCACCCAGACAGGGGGCGCAACAAACACCATATATTTT | CATQTGGATNTIYF
- | TRBJ2-1 | - | TRBV7-3 | TGTGCCAGCAGCTCCCTAGCTGCCAATGAGCAGTTCTTC | CASSSLAANEQFF
TRBD2 | TRBJ2-7 | few | TRBV7-8 | TGTGCCAGCAGCTTACAGCGGGATAGGACTTACGAGCAGTACTTC | CASSLQRDRTYEQYF
- | TRBJ1-2 | - | TRBV5-6 | TGTGCCAGCAGCTTGGTCAGAGGGAAGCGAGGCTACACCTTC | CASSLVRGKRGYTF
TRBD2 | TRBJ2-7 | few | TRBV7-3 | TGTGCCAGCAGCCCCCCGGGGACTAGCGGGAGCCTCTACGAGCAGTACTTC | CASSPPGTSGSLYEQYF
TRBD2 | TRBJ2-7 | - | TRBV6-5 | TGTGCCAGCAGTCCATCCCGGACTAGCGGGTACGAGCAGTACTTC | CASSPSRTSGYEQYF